The T cell receptor beta chain described here comes from a study of beta chain features in type 1 diabetes. Whole-study context: Examined across all samples were some 110 million sorted cells. Findings and limits, study-wide: Researchers could not determine here whether HLA type influences TCRB rearrangement. Shortening of TCRB CDR3s, moderate but significant, appeared in all four CD4+ subsets of Type 1 diabetes patients.

Populations isolated by sorting all had purity greater than 95%. Expressed TCRB transcripts were sequenced after all isolated RNA was converted to cDNA. The repertoire was sequenced with immunoSEQ multiplex PCR; TCRdb's copy has only in-frame clones and lacks some. Of approximately 170,000 clones in the sample, approximately 7.9% were seen once. Notes on this clone: No antigen is known for it.

Sample: central memory CD4+ T cells from blood. This sequence originates from a man younger than 35 with type 1 diabetes.

The CDR3 sequence: CASSLSLSGVNNEQFF. CDR3 DNA: TGTGCCAGCAGCTTGAGTTTGAGCGGGGTAAACAATGAGCAGTTCTTC. V gene TRBV7-2 combines with J gene TRBJ2-1; TRBD2 aligns across 7 bases. After removal of 3 bases from V and 5 bases from J, the junction contained 10 bases not matched to a gene. The CDR3 consists of 16 residues. The germline CDR1 and CDR2 sequences are SGHTA and FQGNSA.